Following are 27 T cell receptor beta chains from one sample sequenced in a study of blood T cell repertoires in COVID-19. Profiled with immunoSEQ multiplex PCR; TCRdb holds only in-frame clones, not every one. The sample lists under 300,000 clones; roughly 84% were seen once. Sample: peripheral blood. These receptors came from a woman in her thirties or forties with active or convalescent COVID-19.

J is TRBJ2-2 and V is TRBV5-6; 10 bases line up with TRBD1. The CDR3 covers 16 residues. Germline-derived CDR1 and CDR2 are SGHDT and YYEEEE. V lost 2 bases and J lost 4; bases outside the gene matches: 5. The CDR3 is CASSLRQGASTGELFF. The CDR3 DNA follows: TGTGCCAGCAGCTTACGACAGGGGGCGTCCACCGGGGAGCTGTTTTTT. The full variable domain, with the rest looked up from reference TRBV5-6 and TRBJ2-2, is DAGVTQSPTHLIKTRGQQVTLRCSPKSGHDTVSWYQQALGQGPQFIFQYYEEEERQRGNFPDRFSGHQFPNYSSELNVNALLLGDSALYLCASSLRQGASTGELFFGEGSRLTVL.

In its sample, this clone was seen a few times. The J gene is TRBJ1-2, the V gene TRBV9, with 9 bases matching TRBD1. Germline CDR1 SGDLS, CDR2 YYNGEE. CDR3 length: 14 amino acids. V gave up 3 bases and J gave up 4 bases; unmatched junction bases: 4. The CDR3 is CASSAEGQGYGYTF. CDR3 nucleotides: TGTGCCAGCAGCGCCGAGGGACAGGGCTATGGCTACACCTTC.

There are a few counts of this clone. The J gene is TRBJ1-5, the V gene TRBV6-5; possibly TRBD1 for D (5 bases). There are 15 residues in the CDR3. The V end lost 7 bases, the J end lost 1 base, and 14 bases lay between the germline ends. Germline CDR1 MNHEY, CDR2 SVGAGI. CDR3 loop: CASTPDRASNQPQHF. CDR3 coding DNA: TGTGCCAGCACCCCCGACAGAGCAAGCAATCAGCCCCAGCATTTT.

This clone came up once. The chain couples TRBV3-1 (or the pseudogene TRBV3-2) to TRBJ2-1; the match to TRBD1 covers 8 bases. V gave up 5 bases and J gave up 5 bases; unmatched junction bases: 8. The germline V gene encodes CDR1 LGHDT and CDR2 YNNKEL (reference sequence). CDR3 length: 15 amino acids. The chain's CDR3 is CASSATGVSNNEQFF. The CDR3 DNA reads TGTGCCAGCAGCGCGACAGGGGTAAGCAACAATGAGCAGTTCTTC.

The CDR3 DNA reads TGTGCTAGTGGCCCTGATTGGCATGAGCAGTTCTTC. Amino acids: CASGPDWHEQFF. The chain uses TRBV12-5 and TRBJ2-1; the D is unclear. Germline CDR1 reads LGHNT; CDR2 reads FRNRAP. V lost 6 bases and J 8 bases, leaving 11 bases between the germline ends. CDR3 size: 12 residues.

V and J are TRBV27 and TRBJ2-2; D not certain. The V gene lost 4 bases and the J gene lost 2 bases, with 8 bases spanning the gap. From germline, CDR1 is MNHEY and CDR2 SMNVEV (reference sequence). The CDR3 runs 14 residues. CDR3 DNA: TGTGCCAGCAGTTCCGGTCTTAACACCGGGGAGCTGTTTTTT. Its translation is CASSSGLNTGELFF.

The chain's CDR3 is CAIRGQDSNQPQHF. The CDR3 region has the DNA TGTGCCATCAGGGGACAGGATAGCAATCAGCCCCAGCATTTT. This chain connects TRBV10-3 to TRBJ1-5; 8 bases map to TRBD1. With 6 bases clipped from V and 0 bases from J, the junction kept 1 base outside the gene matches. There are 14 residues in the CDR3. Germline V gene lookup returns CDR1 ENHRY and CDR2 SYGVKD.

This chain uses TRBV28 with TRBJ1-5, with D perhaps matching TRBD1 (6 bases). Germline CDR1 is MDHEN and CDR2 is SYDVKM. CDR3 size: 14 residues. V was clipped by 5 bases and J by 3 bases, with 11 bases between them. CDR3 in amino acids: CASSKGGDNQPQHF. The CDR3 DNA sequence: TGTGCCAGCAGTAAAGGGGGTGACAATCAGCCCCAGCATTTT. Complete variable domain (other parts from reference TRBV28 and TRBJ1-5): DVKVTQSSRYLVKRTGEKVFLECVQDMDHENMFWYRQDPGLGLRLIYFSYDVKMKEKGDIPEGYSVSREKKERFSLILESASTNQTSMYLCASSKGGDNQPQHFGDGTRLSIL.

In DNA form, the CDR3 reads TGTGCCAGCAGCGGAAACAGGGGCGGGTTGACCATTCAGTACTTC. Amino acids: CASSGNRGGLTIQYF. The genes are TRBV7-8 and TRBJ2-4; 7 bases match TRBD1. Trimming cost V 5 bases and J 9 bases; bases outside gene matches: 13. The CDR3 loop spans 15 amino acids. Germline loops: CDR1 SGHVS, CDR2 FQNEAQ.

The chain has TRBV19 and TRBJ1-3, with D perhaps matching TRBD1 (5 bases). Trimming removed 9 bases from V and 2 bases from J, with 14 bases in between. CDR1 is LNHDA and CDR2 is SQIVND in the germline V gene (reference sequence). The CDR3 is made up of 14 amino acids. The CDR3 here is CASRPGGAGNTIYF. The DNA of the CDR3 is TGTGCCAGCCGTCCGGGAGGGGCTGGAAACACCATATATTTT.

V is TRBV7-8 and J is TRBJ2-7; D may be TRBD1 (5 bases). The germline V gene has CDR1 SGHVS and CDR2 FQNEAQ. The CDR3 consists of 17 residues. Trimming left V 2 bases short and J 0 bases short, with 17 bases between. In nucleotides, the CDR3 is TGTGCCAGCAGCTTAACTTGGATTCAGGGCAGCTCCTACGAGCAGTACGTC. It yields the protein CASSLTWIQGSSYEQYV.

This clone was recorded only once. V gene TRBV29-1 combines with J gene TRBJ2-5; 11 bases match TRBD2. The CDR3 length is 14 residues. Unmatched junction bases numbered 10, after V lost 6 bases and J lost 7 bases. Germline V gene lookup returns CDR1 SQVTM and CDR2 ANQGSEA. CDR3 nucleotide sequence: TGCAGCGTCGCGGGACTAGCGGTGGGAGGGACCCAGTACTTC. Translated, it gives CSVAGLAVGGTQYF.

The CDR3 DNA sequence: TGTGCCAGCAGCCTCGCGGGATCCGGGACTAGCCTCACCGGGGAGCTGTTTTTT. Protein product: CASSLAGSGTSLTGELFF. V is TRBV7-2 and J is TRBJ2-2, with 9 bases matching TRBD2. The CDR3 runs to 18 residues. The germline gives CDR1 SGHTA, CDR2 FQGNSA. The J segment lost 4 bases and the V segment lost 5 bases, leaving 14 bases of the junction unmatched.

The count of this clone is one. The chain carries TRBV3-1 (or the pseudogene TRBV3-2) and TRBJ1-5, with 7 nucleotides matching TRBD1. The CDR3 is 12 residues long. The germline V gene encodes CDR1 LGHDT and CDR2 YNNKEL (reference sequence). The V segment lost 6 bases and the J segment 6 bases; nucleotides outside the gene matches: 2. CDR3 residues: CASSQGGQPQHF. CDR3 in DNA: TGTGCCAGCAGTCAGGGGGGTCAGCCCCAGCATTTT.

The CDR3 spells CASSSLAGGPYEQYF. CDR3 nucleotide sequence: TGTGCCAGCAGCTCCCTAGCGGGGGGCCCCTACGAGCAGTACTTC. The chain couples TRBV7-3 to TRBJ2-7, with 11 bases matching TRBD2. J was trimmed by 2 bases and V by 4 bases; bases with no gene match: 4. The CDR3 loop spans 15 amino acids. The germline V gene has CDR1 SGHTA and CDR2 FQGTGA. The variable domain in full, with the rest retrieved from reference TRBV7-3 and TRBJ2-7, is GAGVSQTPSNKVTEKGKYVELRCDPISGHTALYWYRQSLGQGPEFLIYFQGTGAADDSGLPNDRFFAVRPEGSVSTLKIQRTERGDSAVYLCASSSLAGGPYEQYFGPGTRLTVT.

This clone was seen just once. The chain uses TRBV6-5 and TRBJ2-2; tentative D call: TRBD2 (6 bases). Per the germline V gene, CDR1 is MNHEY and CDR2 is SVGAGI. V lost 7 bases, J lost 5 bases, and 11 bases lay in between. The CDR3 sequence is 13 residues long. CDR3 nucleotide sequence: TGTGCCAGCATGACTGGGGGGACCGGGGAGCTGTTTTTT. Its translation: CASMTGGTGELFF.

The chain links TRBV19 to TRBJ1-5; D not certain. V lost 1 base to trimming and J lost 7 bases, with 5 bases between them. The CDR3 runs 12 residues. The germline gives CDR1 LNHDA, CDR2 SQIVND (reference sequence). CDR3 residues: CASSIVGQPQHF. The CDR3 bases are TGTGCCAGTAGTATAGTGGGCCAGCCCCAGCATTTT.

In this sample, this clone turned up once. The chain carries TRBV5-1 and TRBJ1-6; 10 bases fit TRBD1. CDR1 and CDR2 from the germline V gene are SGHRS and YFSETQ. The length of the CDR3 is 16 residues. J gave up 7 bases and V 1 base, and 5 bases lay outside the gene matches. CDR3 amino acids: CASSLISGQGNSPLHF. CDR3 DNA: TGCGCCAGCAGCTTGATTTCGGGACAGGGGAATTCACCCCTCCACTTT.

In this sample, this clone turned up once. The J gene is TRBJ2-7, the V gene TRBV5-4, with 7 bases that match TRBD2. V was clipped by 2 bases and J by 3 bases; unmatched bases: 8. CDR1 is SGHNT, CDR2 YYREEE, per germline (reference sequence). The CDR3 length is 15 residues. CDR3 in DNA: TGTGCCAGCAGCTTACGACTAGCCTCGGGCTACGAGCAGTACTTC. It specifies CASSLRLASGYEQYF.

V usage is TRBV30 and J usage is TRBJ1-2; D gene uncertain. Germline CDR1 is GTSNPN and CDR2 is SVGIG (reference sequence). The V end was cut by 4 bases, the J end by 0 bases, with 12 bases between. The CDR3 extends over 14 amino acids. CDR3 coding DNA: TGTGCCTGGACCCTCCCCGCAGCTAACTATGGCTACACCTTC. Protein product: CAWTLPAANYGYTF.

The rearrangement links TRBV7-9 to TRBJ2-5, with 10 bases that match TRBD2. Trimming at V came to 4 bases and at J to 4 bases, leaving 12 bases not matched to a gene. Germline V gene lookup returns CDR1 SEHNR and CDR2 FQNEAQ (reference sequence). This CDR3 comprises 17 residues. CDR3 nucleotide sequence: TGTGCCAGCAGCTCCCAGAAAGAAAGCGGGGGGGCAGAGACCCAGTACTTC. It codes for CASSSQKESGGAETQYF. Looking up the rest from reference TRBV7-9 and TRBJ2-5 gives the full variable domain: DTGVSQNPRHKITKRGQNVTFRCDPISEHNRLYWYRQTLGQGPEFLTYFQNEAQLEKSRLLSDRFSAERPKGSFSTLEIQRTEQGDSAMYLCASSSQKESGGAETQYFGPGTRLLVL.

This clone was detected only a few times. The rearrangement links TRBV4-1 to TRBJ2-1; 8 bases align to TRBD1. Germline values: CDR1 MGHRA, CDR2 YSYEKL. The CDR3 is 15 residues long. Trimming cost V 2 bases and J 10 bases; bases outside gene matches: 10. This CDR3 is CASSQPGQGRTEQFF. As DNA, the CDR3 is TGCGCCAGCAGCCAACCCGGACAGGGAAGAACCGAGCAGTTCTTC.

This chain connects TRBV12-3 or TRBV12-4 to TRBJ1-1; tentative D call: TRBD1 (6 bases). V was shortened by 6 bases and J by 8 bases, with 16 bases between the two germline ends. The CDR3 is made up of 13 amino acids. The CDR3 here is CASRIDRLREAFF. CDR3 sequence (DNA): TGTGCCAGCAGAATTGACAGGTTACGAGAAGCTTTCTTT.

The rearrangement links TRBV11-2 to TRBJ2-1; D is undetermined. CDR1 and CDR2 from the germline V gene are SGHAT and FQNNGV. This CDR3 region has 16 residues. The V and J ends lost 0 bases and 0 bases respectively, with 9 bases between them. This CDR3 is CASSLDHDSSYNEQFF. The CDR3 DNA sequence: TGTGCCAGCAGCTTAGATCACGATAGCTCCTACAATGAGCAGTTCTTC.

This clone was counted only a few times. This rearrangement joins TRBV9 to TRBJ1-6; D perhaps matches TRBD1 (5 bases). CDR1 is SGDLS, CDR2 YYNGEE, per germline. The CDR3 runs to 16 residues. V was pared by 4 bases and J by 6 bases, with 17 bases between. This CDR3 reads CASSPSAGLGNSPLHF. The CDR3 coding sequence is TGTGCCAGCAGCCCGAGCGCAGGGCTGGGTAATTCACCCCTCCACTTT.

This clone was recorded only once. The CDR3 nucleotides read TGTGCCAGCAGCCAAGGGACGACAGGGGACGAGCAGTTCTTC. This gives the protein CASSQGTTGDEQFF. The V gene is TRBV3-1 (or the pseudogene TRBV3-2), the J gene TRBJ2-1, with 8 bases matching TRBD1. This CDR3 is built from 14 residues. V lost 1 base to trimming and J lost 10 bases; unmatched junction nucleotides: 6. Germline V gene sequence: CDR1 LGHDT, CDR2 YNNKEL (reference sequence).

Only a few counts were recorded for this clone. The chain combines TRBV5-1 with TRBJ1-1, with 7 nucleotides matching TRBD1. The CDR3 runs 14 residues. Germline values: CDR1 SGHRS, CDR2 YFSETQ. V shed 3 bases, J shed 3 bases, and the junction held 5 bases outside the gene matches. The CDR3 sequence: CASSSGGGYTEAFF. CDR3 nucleotide sequence: TGCGCCAGCAGCTCAGGGGGTGGGTACACTGAAGCTTTCTTT.